The 17 T cell receptor beta chains reported below all come from one sample, sequenced in a study of cytomegalovirus exposure and HLA in healthy donors. In the PCR, 60 Vbeta and 13 Jbeta primers were used. Data came from immunoSEQ multiplex PCR; TCRdb stores just in-frame clones and leaves some out. The sample holds 65,000 to 85,000 clones. The material sequenced was PBMCs. These receptors were obtained from a woman aged 25 to 39 in good health and CMV-seronegative.

The V and J genes are TRBV29-1 and TRBJ1-2; 11 nucleotides agree with TRBD1. V trimming: 4 bases; J trimming: 3 bases; junction bases outside the gene matches: 1. Looked up from germline, CDR1 is SQVTM and CDR2 is ANQGSEA. The CDR3 runs to 13 residues. The CDR3 region has the DNA TGCAGCGTTGGGGGACAGGGGGACTATGGCTACACCTTC. Translation gives CSVGGQGDYGYTF.

The CDR3 sequence is CASSFTRQDQPQHF. CDR3 DNA sequence: TGTGCCAGCAGTTTCACGAGACAGGATCAGCCCCAGCATTTT. The chain combines TRBV27 with TRBJ1-5; weak D call: TRBD1 (6 bases). This CDR3 contains 14 residues. The V end was cut by 3 bases, the J end by 5 bases, with 11 bases between. Per germline, CDR1 MNHEY and CDR2 SMNVEV (reference sequence).

The CDR3 spells CASSLGLYQETQYF. The CDR3 region has the DNA TGCGCCAGCAGCCTCGGACTGTACCAAGAGACCCAGTACTTC. The chain links TRBV5-1 to TRBJ2-5; TRBD2 might be the D (5 bases). V dropped 4 bases and J dropped 0 bases, with 10 bases sitting between them. The CDR3 is 14 residues long. CDR1 SGHRS and CDR2 YFSETQ come from the germline V gene.

The rearrangement links TRBV5-1 to TRBJ1-3; tentatively, D is TRBD1 (6 bases). Germline values: CDR1 SGHRS, CDR2 YFSETQ. The CDR3 spans 15 residues. V lost 4 bases to trimming and J lost 7 bases, with 18 bases between them. The CDR3 loop is CASSPSQGFLNTIYF. Written as DNA, the CDR3 is TGCGCCAGCAGCCCCTCACAGGGATTCCTTAACACCATATATTTT.

The chain recombines TRBV7-2 with TRBJ2-3, with 13 bases identical to TRBD2. CDR3 length: 17 residues. V gave up 0 bases and J gave up 4 bases; unmatched junction bases: 4. Germline V CDR1 and CDR2: SGHTA, FQGNSA. The CDR3 DNA follows: TGTGCCAGCAGCTTAGCAAGACTAGCGGGGGGCGCAGATACGCAGTATTTT. Translated, it gives CASSLARLAGGADTQYF.

The genes are TRBV9 and TRBJ2-1; 7 nucleotides line up with TRBD1. This CDR3 spans 15 amino acids. Per the germline V gene, CDR1 is SGDLS and CDR2 is YYNGEE. V dropped 0 bases and J dropped 12; count of bases not matched to a gene: 12. The CDR3 region has the DNA TGTGCCAGCAGCGTAGTTAGGGACAGCACCCGGGGGCAGTTCTTC. Amino acid sequence: CASSVVRDSTRGQFF.

The V gene is TRBV19, the J gene TRBJ1-4; 7 positions match TRBD1. The CDR3 is made up of 14 amino acids. Trimming took 6 bases from V and 8 from J; bases not matched to a gene: 9. Per the germline V gene, CDR1 is LNHDA and CDR2 is SQIVND (reference sequence). The CDR3 is CASSLQGRGEKLFF. The CDR3 bases are TGTGCCAGTAGCCTACAGGGGCGAGGCGAAAAACTGTTTTTT.

This chain uses TRBV19 with TRBJ1-2; TRBD1 matches at 8 bases. Germline V gives CDR1 LNHDA, CDR2 SQIVND (reference sequence). The CDR3 loop spans 15 amino acids. Trimming took 6 bases from V and 6 from J; bases not matched to a gene: 12. This chain's CDR3 is CASSPTAGGANGYTF. In DNA, the CDR3 is TGTGCCAGTAGCCCCACGGCAGGGGGCGCAAATGGCTACACCTTC.

J is TRBJ1-4 and V is TRBV27; TRBD1 matches 7 bases. Germline trimming cut 4 bases from V and 0 bases from J; bases unmatched to any gene: 14. The CDR3 has 19 amino acids. CDR1 is MNHEY, CDR2 SMNVEV, per germline (reference sequence). The CDR3 sequence is CASSSVRDSLLATNEKLFF. CDR3 DNA: TGTGCCAGCAGTTCGGTCCGGGACAGCCTTTTAGCAACTAATGAAAAACTGTTTTTT.

The chain combines TRBV27 with TRBJ2-7; a possible D gene is TRBD2 (6 bases). The V end was cut by 4 bases, the J end by 2 bases, with 15 bases between. Germline assignment: CDR1 MNHEY and CDR2 SMNVEV (reference sequence). The CDR3 contains 15 residues. The CDR3 DNA sequence: TGTGCCAGCAGTTCACCGGGACTTGCAACCTACGAGCAGTACTTC. It is translated as CASSSPGLATYEQYF.

The chain joins TRBV11-2 to TRBJ1-2; TRBD1 agrees at 8 bases. The V segment lost 0 bases and the J segment 6 bases; nucleotides outside the gene matches: 6. In germline, CDR1 is SGHAT, CDR2 FQNNGV. The CDR3 covers 15 residues. CDR3 sequence reads: CASSLDPGQGDGYTF. The DNA of the CDR3 is TGTGCCAGCAGCTTAGACCCCGGACAGGGAGATGGCTACACCTTC.

The chain has TRBV6-1 and TRBJ1-1; D not certain. The ends were cut back, 2 bases at V and 10 bases at J, with 20 bases in the middle. Germline CDR1 and CDR2: MNHNS and SASEGT. CDR3 length: 15 residues. This CDR3 is CASSEQTGLPGVAFF. In DNA, the CDR3 is TGTGCCAGCAGTGAACAAACCGGTCTTCCGGGAGTAGCTTTCTTT.

The J gene is TRBJ2-7, the V gene TRBV6-5, with D perhaps matching TRBD2 (5 bases). Germline V gene sequence: CDR1 MNHEY, CDR2 SVGAGI. The CDR3 has 14 amino acids. V was cut by 5 bases and J by 2 bases, with 13 bases left in between. The CDR3 loop is CASSPYGSAYEQYF. The CDR3 coding sequence is TGTGCCAGCAGTCCCTATGGGAGCGCCTACGAGCAGTACTTC.

The chain has TRBV6-5 and TRBJ1-4; 8 nucleotides match TRBD1. The germline V gene has CDR1 MNHEY and CDR2 SVGAGI. V lost 6 bases, J lost 8 bases, and 8 bases stayed unmatched. CDR3 length: 14 amino acids. The CDR3 nucleotides read TGTGCCAGCAGCATGGACAGGGTTGAGGAAAAACTGTTTTTT. Protein product: CASSMDRVEEKLFF.

CDR3 sequence (DNA): TGCGCCAGCAGATTCGACAGGGGATCCTACAATGAGCAGTTCTTC. Encoded protein: CASRFDRGSYNEQFF. The rearrangement joins TRBV5-1 to TRBJ2-1, with 8 positions matching TRBD1. V was pared by 5 bases and J by 1 base, with 5 bases of the junction left unmatched. CDR1 is SGHRS and CDR2 is YFSETQ in the germline V gene. The CDR3 is 15 amino acids.

The V call is TRBV28, the J call TRBJ2-7; D gene ambiguous. V was pared by 2 bases and J by 2 bases, with 7 bases between. The CDR3 spans 13 residues. Looked up from germline, CDR1 is MDHEN and CDR2 is SYDVKM. CDR3 amino acids: CASSLPDTYEQYF. CDR3 coding DNA: TGTGCCAGCAGTTTACCCGACACCTACGAGCAGTACTTC.

The V and J genes are TRBV7-6 and TRBJ2-2, with no clear D. Germline loops: CDR1 SGHVS, CDR2 FNYEAQ. CDR3 length equals 13 residues. Trimming stripped 5 bases from V and 7 bases from J, with 11 bases between. The DNA of the CDR3 is TGTGCCAGCAGCCCGTGGGCCGGCGGGGAGCTGTTTTTT. Its translation is CASSPWAGGELFF. The variable domain in full, completed from reference TRBV7-6 and TRBJ2-2, reads GAGVSQSPRYKVTKRGQDVALRCDPISGHVSLYWYRQALGQGPEFLTYFNYEAQQDKSGLPNDRFSAERPEGSISTLTIQRTEQRDSAMYRCASSPWAGGELFFGEGSRLTVL.